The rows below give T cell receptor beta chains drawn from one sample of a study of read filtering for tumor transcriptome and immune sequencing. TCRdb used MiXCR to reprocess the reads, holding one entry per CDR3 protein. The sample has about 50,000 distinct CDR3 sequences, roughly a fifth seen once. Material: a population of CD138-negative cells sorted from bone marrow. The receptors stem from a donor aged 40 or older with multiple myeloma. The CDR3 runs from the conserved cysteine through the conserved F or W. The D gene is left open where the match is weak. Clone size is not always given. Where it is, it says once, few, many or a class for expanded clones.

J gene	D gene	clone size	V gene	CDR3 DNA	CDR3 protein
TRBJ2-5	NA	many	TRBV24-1	TGTGCCACCAGTGACCCGGGAGAGCTCGAGACCCAGTACTTC	CATSDPGELETQYF
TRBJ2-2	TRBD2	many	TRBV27	TGTGCCAGCAGCCCCCCGACTAGCGGGAGAGTCCGCCTGGACACCGGGGAGCTGTTTTTT	CASSPPTSGRVRLDTGELFF
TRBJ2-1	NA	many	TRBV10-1	TGCGCCAGCAGTGAGTCGGGGCGTAGCAATGAGCAGTTCTTC	CASSESGRSNEQFF
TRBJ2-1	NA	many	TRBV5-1	TGCGCCAGCAGCTTTGCAGCGAACAATGAGCAGTTCTTC	CASSFAANNEQFF
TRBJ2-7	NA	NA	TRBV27	TGTGCCAGCAGTTTACAGCGTTATCCCTTGGGCGAGCAGTACTTC	CASSLQRYPLGEQYF
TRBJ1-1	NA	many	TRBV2	TGTGCCAGCAGTGAAGCGCTTCGGGAAGCTTTCTTT	CASSEALREAFF
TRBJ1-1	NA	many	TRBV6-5	TGTGCCAGCAGTTACTCTGGGGGGAGGAACACTGAAGCTTTCTTT	CASSYSGGRNTEAFF
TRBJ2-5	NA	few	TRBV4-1	TGCGCCAGCAGCCAAACGACCCTCAGGAGGCAAGAGACCCAGTACTTC	CASSQTTLRRQETQYF
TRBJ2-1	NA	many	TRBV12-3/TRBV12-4	TGTGCCAGCAGTTTATTGTCGCGGCCCTACAATGAGCAGTTCTTC	CASSLLSRPYNEQFF
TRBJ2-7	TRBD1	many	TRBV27	TGTGCCAGCAGTGTCCACAGGGGAAATAGCGAGCAGTACTTC	CASSVHRGNSEQYF
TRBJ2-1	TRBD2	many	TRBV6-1	TGTGCCAGCAAGAGGAGCGGGAGTTCCAACAATGAGCAGTTCTTC	CASKRSGSSNNEQFF
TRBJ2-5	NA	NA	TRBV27	TGTGCCAGCAGTGGGGGAGAGACCCAGTACTTC	CASSGGETQYF
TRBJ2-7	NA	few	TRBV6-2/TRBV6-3	TGTGCCAGCAGTTACGCTTCGAGTGGGTTGTACGAGCAGTACTTC	CASSYASSGLYEQYF
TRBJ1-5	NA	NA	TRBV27	TGTGCCAGCAAGATTTCAGGGGCCGGTCAGCCCCAGCATTTT	CASKISGAGQPQHF
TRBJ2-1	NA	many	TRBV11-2	TGTGCCAGCAGCAAGGAGGGTTCCCCCTACAATGAGCAGTTCTTC	CASSKEGSPYNEQFF
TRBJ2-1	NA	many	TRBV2	TGTGCCAGCAGTGAAACTAGATATGAGCAGTTCTTC	CASSETRYEQFF